This T cell receptor (beta chain) was profiled in a study of metastatic and nonmetastatic thyroid tumors. TCRdb re-called clones via MiXCR from the PCR reads. This sample carries some 8,800 clones, 20% to 25% of them seen once, and the ten largest clones take less than 20%. V lost 1 base and J 4 bases, leaving 7 bases between the germline ends. The CDR3 totals 13 residues. Thyroid surgery had not been preceded by any treatment in any patient. This TCR was recovered from a female donor with papillary thyroid cancer or a benign thyroid nodule (not recorded which). Some clones in this sample may be carry-over from other donors' samples. Sequencing was carried out using adjacent normal tissue. J is TRBJ1-2 and V is TRBV12-3 or TRBV12-4; D might be TRBD1 (6 bases). In DNA form, the CDR3 reads TGTGCCAGCAGTTTAGGGGACACCTATGGCTACACCTTC. Translated, it gives CASSLGDTYGYTF.